This is a list of T cell receptor beta chains from one sample in a study of molecular identifiers for immune sequencing clone quantification. TCRdb recomputed calls from the PCR reads with MiXCR, one row per CDR3 protein. The repertoire holds around 300,000 distinct CDR3 sequences, with 24% as singletons. Sequencing was carried out using naive CD8+ T cells from blood, with Jurkat cell RNA spiked in. All receptors derive from a human donor in good health. Some libraries in this study had Jurkat cell RNA spiked in. Each CDR3 is given with its conserved first and last residue. D genes are given only for firm matches. A row's size may be missing; if present it is once, few, many or a size class.

V: TRBV20-1; size: few; J: TRBJ2-7; D: TRBD2; DNA: TGCAGTGCTAGGGACCTAGCGGTTACCTACGAGCAGTACTTC; CDR3: CSARDLAVTYEQYF
V: TRBV29-1; size: many; J: TRBJ1-3; D: TRBD1; DNA: TGCAGCGTCCGTCAGGGACAGGGACCCGGAAACACCATATATTTT; CDR3: CSVRQGQGPGNTIYF
V: TRBV5-1; size: many; J: TRBJ2-5; D: TRBD1; DNA: TGCGCCAGCAGCTTACGTCCGGGACAGGGGGCGCGAGAGACCCAGTACTTC; CDR3: CASSLRPGQGARETQYF
V: TRBV20-1; size: NA; J: TRBJ1-1; D: TRBD1; DNA: TGCAGTGCGCGGGGGGGGACAGGGTTTTTGAGGGAAGCTTTCTTT; CDR3: CSARGGTGFLREAFF
V: TRBV28; size: NA; J: TRBJ2-5; D: NA; DNA: TGTGCCAGCACTTCCCTAGGGGAGCTCCAAGAGGCCCAGTACTTC; CDR3: CASTSLGELQEAQYF
V: TRBV28; size: few; J: TRBJ2-3; D: NA; DNA: TGTGCCAGCAGTTTTGGTAGGGTGAGAGATACGCAGTATTTT; CDR3: CASSFGRVRDTQYF
V: TRBV7-9; size: many; J: TRBJ2-2; D: NA; DNA: TGTGCCAGCAGCCCATCTCCGGGACATAACACCGGGGAGCTGTTTTTT; CDR3: CASSPSPGHNTGELFF
V: TRBV13; size: NA; J: TRBJ1-3; D: TRBD1; DNA: TGTGCCAGCAGCTTGGGGACAGGGGCCCCTGGAAACACCATATATTTT; CDR3: CASSLGTGAPGNTIYF
V: TRBV9; size: few; J: TRBJ2-5; D: NA; DNA: TGTGCCAGCAGCGTAGTAGGGGCTCAAGAGACCCAGTACTTC; CDR3: CASSVVGAQETQYF
V: TRBV30; size: NA; J: TRBJ1-6; D: TRBD1; DNA: TGTGCCTGGAGTGCTCCGGGACAGGGGTTCTATAATTCACCCCTCCACTTT; CDR3: CAWSAPGQGFYNSPLHF
V: TRBV10-3; size: once; J: TRBJ2-7; D: NA; DNA: TGTGCCATCAGTGGGGGTGAAGGGGTGGACGAGCAGTACTTC; CDR3: CAISGGEGVDEQYF
V: TRBV30; size: many; J: TRBJ1-1; D: NA; DNA: TGTGCACCCCGTAACTTGGGGGCTGAAGCTTTCTTT; CDR3: CAPRNLGAEAFF
V: TRBV24-1; size: many; J: TRBJ2-2; D: TRBD1; DNA: TGTGCCACCGGGACAGCGAACACCGGGGAGCTGTTTTTT; CDR3: CATGTANTGELFF
V: TRBV27; size: NA; J: TRBJ2-3; D: TRBD1; DNA: TGTGCCAGCAGTTTATCGACAGGGGGCGGCACAGATACGCAGTATTTT; CDR3: CASSLSTGGGTDTQYF
V: TRBV10-3; size: few; J: TRBJ1-1; D: NA; DNA: TGTGCCATCAGTGAAAACAGAGCGAACACTGAAGCTTTCTTT; CDR3: CAISENRANTEAFF
V: TRBV5-4; size: many; J: TRBJ2-1; D: TRBD2; DNA: TGTGCCAGCAGACATCTAGCGGGAGGGCCCAATGAGCAGTTCTTC; CDR3: CASRHLAGGPNEQFF
V: TRBV7-9; size: many; J: TRBJ2-4; D: NA; DNA: TGTGCCAGCAGCTTAGGCGGGCTCCACAAAAACATTCAGTACTTC; CDR3: CASSLGGLHKNIQYF
V: TRBV7-8; size: NA; J: TRBJ2-7; D: NA; DNA: TGTGCCAGCAGCTTAGCGCGTAAGACAGCCTGGGAGCAGTACTTC; CDR3: CASSLARKTAWEQYF
V: TRBV24-1; size: NA; J: TRBJ1-1; D: NA; DNA: TGTGCCACCAGATCTCAGGGGTACATTGAAGCTTTCTTT; CDR3: CATRSQGYIEAFF
V: TRBV7-9; size: many; J: TRBJ1-2; D: NA; DNA: TGTGCCAGCAGCTTAGTCGAGACTAACTATGGCTACACCTTC; CDR3: CASSLVETNYGYTF
V: TRBV12-3/TRBV12-4; size: NA; J: TRBJ2-5; D: NA; DNA: TGTGCCAGCAGTTTTCTGGGAAGGGTTGAGGAAGAGACCCAGTACTTC; CDR3: CASSFLGRVEEETQYF
V: TRBV21-1; size: NA; J: TRBJ1-4; D: NA; DNA: TGTGCCAGCAGTCCGCGTAAGGGGCGGGCAACTAATGAAAAACTGTTTTTT; CDR3: CASSPRKGRATNEKLFF
V: TRBV7-9; size: NA; J: TRBJ1-6; D: NA; DNA: TGTGCCAGCAGCCCGGCTGTCCCTAATTCACCCCTCCACTTT; CDR3: CASSPAVPNSPLHF
V: TRBV6-5; size: many; J: TRBJ2-1; D: NA; DNA: TGTGCCAGCAACGCGGGCCCCGACAATGAGCAGTTCTTC; CDR3: CASNAGPDNEQFF
V: TRBV24-1; size: many; J: TRBJ2-5; D: TRBD2; DNA: TGTGCCACCGGGGGACTAGCGGGAGGCCAAGAGACCCAGTACTTC; CDR3: CATGGLAGGQETQYF
V: TRBV9; size: NA; J: TRBJ2-1; D: NA; DNA: TGTGCCAGCAGCGCATCCGGGACTGTTTACAATGGGCAGTTCTTC; CDR3: CASSASGTVYNGQFF
V: TRBV6-2/TRBV6-3; size: many; J: TRBJ2-4; D: NA; DNA: TGTGCCAGCAGTGAAAACAGAGCAGCCAAAAACATTCAGTACTTC; CDR3: CASSENRAAKNIQYF
V: TRBV10-2; size: NA; J: TRBJ2-5; D: TRBD2; DNA: TGCGCCAGCAGTGAGTTTCTAGCGGGGGGAGAGACCCAGTACTTC; CDR3: CASSEFLAGGETQYF
V: TRBV12-3/TRBV12-4; size: NA; J: TRBJ2-3; D: NA; DNA: TGTGCCAGCAGTTTGGCCCCTCTACTCACAGATACGCAGTATTTT; CDR3: CASSLAPLLTDTQYF
V: TRBV5-4; size: few; J: TRBJ2-7; D: TRBD1; DNA: TGTGCCAGCAGCTTTCAACAGGGGGCCTACGAGCAGTACTTC; CDR3: CASSFQQGAYEQYF
V: TRBV6-2/TRBV6-3; size: NA; J: TRBJ2-7; D: NA; DNA: TGTGCCAGCAGCATTAGCTCCTACGAGCAGTACTTC; CDR3: CASSISSYEQYF
V: TRBV5-6; size: once; J: TRBJ2-7; D: NA; DNA: TGTGCCAGCAGCTTGGCCGGGGCGGGAACCTACGAGCAGTACTTC; CDR3: CASSLAGAGTYEQYF
V: TRBV21-1; size: few; J: TRBJ1-5; D: NA; DNA: TGTGCCAGCAGCAAAGGAGAAATACAGGGAAGGGGGAGTATGTTAAGCAATCAGCCCCAGCATTTT; CDR3: CASSKGEIQGRGSMLSNQPQHF
V: TRBV3-1; size: few; J: TRBJ1-2; D: NA; DNA: TGTGCCAGCAGCCAACGCTCGGGGAATACGTGGGATGGCTACACCTTC; CDR3: CASSQRSGNTWDGYTF
V: TRBV28; size: many; J: TRBJ2-3; D: TRBD2; DNA: TGTGCCAGCAGTATTACTAGCGGGAGAGTCGCAGATACGCAGTATTTT; CDR3: CASSITSGRVADTQYF
V: TRBV3-1; size: few; J: TRBJ1-4; D: TRBD1; DNA: TGTGCCAGCAGCCCCCACTGGCGTAGGGGGCTAACTAATGAAAAACTGTTTTTT; CDR3: CASSPHWRRGLTNEKLFF
V: TRBV7-9; size: NA; J: TRBJ2-3; D: TRBD1; DNA: TGTGCCAGCAGCTTAGCCGGGACAGGGGGCATTGTTCAGTATTTT; CDR3: CASSLAGTGGIVQYF
V: TRBV7-2; size: many; J: TRBJ1-2; D: NA; DNA: TGTGCCAGCAAAGAGTCTTCCAACTATGGCTACACCTTC; CDR3: CASKESSNYGYTF
V: TRBV6-2/TRBV6-3; size: few; J: TRBJ2-3; D: NA; DNA: TGTGCCAGCCGAAATCCTACTGGCTTAGATACGCAGTATTTT; CDR3: CASRNPTGLDTQYF
V: TRBV6-1; size: NA; J: TRBJ2-7; D: NA; DNA: TGTGCCAGCTACAGGGGAGGCGAGCAGTACTTC; CDR3: CASYRGGEQYF
V: TRBV30; size: many; J: TRBJ2-3; D: NA; DNA: TGTGCCTGGCTGGGTCTAGAAACTACGCAGTATTTT; CDR3: CAWLGLETTQYF
V: TRBV6-2/TRBV6-3; size: few; J: TRBJ1-5; D: NA; DNA: TGTGCCAGCGCGGCCTCTTGGACAATCCAGCATTTT; CDR3: CASAASWTIQHF